These T cell receptor beta chains were read from a single sample in a study of cytomegalovirus exposure and HLA in healthy donors. Clones were read by immunoSEQ multiplex PCR, and TCRdb kept only the in-frame ones, dropping some. The sample shows about 120,000 clones, about three quarters of them seen only once. Sequenced input: PBMCs. These receptor sequences come from a man aged 55 to 69 in good health and CMV-seropositive. The CDR3 runs from the conserved cysteine through the conserved F or W.

TRBV5-1	TRBJ2-5	15	CASTLDRVGQETQYF
TRBV5-1	TRBJ1-2	13	CASSLGGWGGYTF
TRBV5-4	TRBJ2-2	13	CASSQQNTGELFF
TRBV10-2	TRBJ1-2	15	CASSNRDRGSYGYTF
TRBV5-1	TRBJ1-6	17	CASSGGTGGDLKSPLHF
TRBV10-1	TRBJ1-1	13	CASSYRADTEAFF
TRBV2	TRBJ2-7	17	CASSGTGTSGGFYEQYF
TRBV7-2	TRBJ1-5	15	CASSPPAAGAQPQHF
TRBV10-1	TRBJ1-1	14	CASRATGTGTEAFF
TRBV9	TRBJ2-5	18	CASSVGGGGTNKQETQYF
TRBV9	TRBJ1-5	15	CASSPRGDLNQPQHF
TRBV5-1	TRBJ1-1	14	CASSSQGVDTEAFF
TRBV29-1	TRBJ1-5	15	CSVAPGQGINQPQHF
TRBV29-1	TRBJ2-3	16	CSVEDRASGRTDTQYF
TRBV5-4	TRBJ2-7	15	CASSLAASEKYEQYF
TRBV2	TRBJ2-1	14	CASKATESGNEQFF
TRBV5-6	TRBJ2-5	16	CASSSGTSGRGETQYF
TRBV2	TRBJ2-7	16	CASTLRWQGASYEQYF
TRBV5-1	TRBJ2-5	13	CASSLAFGETQYF
TRBV16	TRBJ2-7	16	CASSQYGTGTTYEQYF
TRBV10-2	TRBJ2-6	15	CASSDTGTGANVLTF
TRBV2	TRBJ1-1	12	CASTVNSLEAFF
TRBV5-4	TRBJ1-3	15	CASSLKQGQGNTIYF
TRBV7-8	TRBJ1-6	13	CASSLSPNSPLHF
TRBV18	TRBJ2-5	15	CASSPWDRGQETQYF
TRBV6-5	TRBJ2-7	12	CASSERGTRTYF